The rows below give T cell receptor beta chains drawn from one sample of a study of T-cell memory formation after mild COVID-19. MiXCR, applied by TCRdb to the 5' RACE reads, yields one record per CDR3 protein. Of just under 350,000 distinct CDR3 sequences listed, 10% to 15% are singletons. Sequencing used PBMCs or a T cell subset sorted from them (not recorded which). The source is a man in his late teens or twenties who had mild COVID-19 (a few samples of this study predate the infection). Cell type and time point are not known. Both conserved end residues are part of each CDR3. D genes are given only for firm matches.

CDR3 protein: CASSQDAGNRGYTF
V gene: TRBV3-1
J gene: TRBJ1-2
D gene: -

CDR3 protein: CASSLGGPGSYEQYF
V gene: TRBV7-8
J gene: TRBJ2-7
D gene: -

CDR3 protein: CASSLGRGPGNTIYF
V gene: TRBV7-6
J gene: TRBJ1-3
D gene: -

CDR3 protein: CASSEDGYEQYF
V gene: TRBV4-1
J gene: TRBJ2-7
D gene: -

CDR3 protein: CASSPSTGRLSSYEQYF
V gene: TRBV4-3
J gene: TRBJ2-7
D gene: -

CDR3 protein: CSPSGGGDTEAFF
V gene: TRBV29-1
J gene: TRBJ1-1
D gene: -

CDR3 protein: CASSQRAYEQYF
V gene: TRBV13
J gene: TRBJ2-7
D gene: -

CDR3 protein: CASSYEGKEGNTIYF
V gene: TRBV6-5
J gene: TRBJ1-3
D gene: -

CDR3 protein: CSASAGNEAFF
V gene: TRBV20-1
J gene: TRBJ1-1
D gene: -

CDR3 protein: CASSQDGNGANVLTF
V gene: TRBV3-1
J gene: TRBJ2-6
D gene: -

CDR3 protein: CASYRGQTDTQYF
V gene: TRBV5-1
J gene: TRBJ2-3
D gene: TRBD1

CDR3 protein: CASSVQDNYEQYF
V gene: TRBV9
J gene: TRBJ2-7
D gene: -

CDR3 protein: CASSFDSYGTQYF
V gene: TRBV7-9
J gene: TRBJ2-5
D gene: -

CDR3 protein: CASSLLGSLYNEQFF
V gene: TRBV7-6
J gene: TRBJ2-1
D gene: -

CDR3 protein: CASSLWGNNQPQHF
V gene: TRBV12-3/TRBV12-4
J gene: TRBJ1-5
D gene: -

CDR3 protein: CASGLAGGLRDNEQFF
V gene: TRBV7-2
J gene: TRBJ2-1
D gene: TRBD2